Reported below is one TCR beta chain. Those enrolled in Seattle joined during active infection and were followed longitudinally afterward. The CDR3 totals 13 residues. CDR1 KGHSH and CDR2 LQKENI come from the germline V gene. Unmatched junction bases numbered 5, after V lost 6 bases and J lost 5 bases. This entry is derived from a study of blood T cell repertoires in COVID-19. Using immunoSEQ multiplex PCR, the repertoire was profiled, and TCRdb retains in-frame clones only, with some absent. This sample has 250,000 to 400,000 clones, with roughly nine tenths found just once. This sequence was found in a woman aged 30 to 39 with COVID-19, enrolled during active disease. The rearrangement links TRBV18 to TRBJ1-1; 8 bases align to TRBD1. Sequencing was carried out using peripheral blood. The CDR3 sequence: CASSFGQGTEAFF. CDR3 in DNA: TGTGCCAGCTCGTTCGGACAGGGAACTGAAGCTTTCTTT.